This T cell receptor beta chain is from a study of T cells in women clearing cervical HPV infection. Overall study context: No precancer developed; the control's incident HPV16 infection cleared within 12 months. Case blood drawn at lesion detection; control blood after infection cleared. Findings and limits, study-wide: Richness differences could reflect unmeasured T-cell content per sample.

About this clone itself: Its matching antigen is unknown. The read comes to an end 3 residues before the CDR3 does, leaving the germline J gene to fill in the end.

This CDR3 region has 14 residues. TCR beta CDR3 amplified by multiplex PCR from roughly 1,100 ng genomic DNA. TCRdb keeps only in-frame clones here, not all; method: immunoSEQ multiplex PCR. The sample table sets out around 39,000 clones. The chain carries TRBV12-3 or TRBV12-4 and TRBJ1-5; no reliable D call. This TCR came from a woman between 18 and 75 years old with a cervical HPV16 infection that either progressed to CIN3+ or cleared (not recorded which). The specimen sequenced was blood buffy coat. The CDR3 protein is CASSSGLAGVPQHF. The DNA read from the CDR3 is TGTGCCAGCAGTTCCGGACTAGCGGGAGTCCCC.